This entry features one T cell receptor (beta chain) sequence. J lost 2 bases, V lost 7 bases, and 8 bases had no gene match. In germline, CDR1 is LNHDA, CDR2 SQIVND (reference sequence). CDR3 length: 15 amino acids. The sample is drawn from a study of blood T cell repertoires in COVID-19. Study details: Samples representing acute and convalescent COVID-19 were sourced from the United States, Italy and Spain. From T cells, B-cell-depleted T cells, or PBMCs came the material, which was cDNA or gDNA.

Produced via immunoSEQ multiplex PCR; TCRdb's table is partial and in-frame only. The repertoire holds a few hundred thousand clones, with 80% to 90% as singletons. This chain uses TRBV19 with TRBJ1-3; the match to TRBD1 covers 7 bases. The TCR comes from a young man who had recovered from COVID-19. Source material: PBMCs or T cells enriched from blood (not recorded which). The DNA of the CDR3 is TGTGCCAGTATCAGGGGGGCCTATCCTGGAAACACCATATATTTT. It encodes CASIRGAYPGNTIYF.